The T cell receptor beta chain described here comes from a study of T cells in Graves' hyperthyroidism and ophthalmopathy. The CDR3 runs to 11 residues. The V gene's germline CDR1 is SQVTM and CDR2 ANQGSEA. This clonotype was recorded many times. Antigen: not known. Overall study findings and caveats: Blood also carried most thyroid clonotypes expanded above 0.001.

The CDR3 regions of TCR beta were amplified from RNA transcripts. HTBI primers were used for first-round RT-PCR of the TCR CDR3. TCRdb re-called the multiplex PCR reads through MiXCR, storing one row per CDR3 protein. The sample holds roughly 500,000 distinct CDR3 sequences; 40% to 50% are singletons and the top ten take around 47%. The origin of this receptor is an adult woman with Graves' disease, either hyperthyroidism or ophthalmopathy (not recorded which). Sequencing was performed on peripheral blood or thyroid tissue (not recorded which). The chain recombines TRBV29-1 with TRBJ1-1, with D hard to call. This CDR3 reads CSFRGNTEAFF. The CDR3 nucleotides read TGCAGTTTCCGGGGGAACACTGAAGCTTTCTTT.